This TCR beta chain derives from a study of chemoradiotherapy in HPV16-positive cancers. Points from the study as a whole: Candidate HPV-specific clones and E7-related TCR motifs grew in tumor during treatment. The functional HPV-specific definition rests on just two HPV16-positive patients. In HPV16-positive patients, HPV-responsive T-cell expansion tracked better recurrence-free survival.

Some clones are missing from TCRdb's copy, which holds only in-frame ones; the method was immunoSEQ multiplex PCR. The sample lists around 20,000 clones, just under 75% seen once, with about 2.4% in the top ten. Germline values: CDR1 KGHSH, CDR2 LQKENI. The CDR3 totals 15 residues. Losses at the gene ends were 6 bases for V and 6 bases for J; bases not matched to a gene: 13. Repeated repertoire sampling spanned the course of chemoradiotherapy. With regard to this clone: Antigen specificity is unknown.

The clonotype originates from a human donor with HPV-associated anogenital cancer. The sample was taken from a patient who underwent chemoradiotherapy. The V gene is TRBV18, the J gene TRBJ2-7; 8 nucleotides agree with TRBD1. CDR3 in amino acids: CASSLPGQGVFEQYF. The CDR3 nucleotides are TGTGCCAGCTCCCTCCCCGGACAGGGAGTCTTCGAGCAGTACTTC. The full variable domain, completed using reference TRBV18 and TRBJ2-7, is NAGVMQNPRHLVRRRGQEARLRCSPMKGHSHVYWYRQLPEEGLKFMVYLQKENIIDESGMPKERFSAEFPKEGPSILRIQQVVRGDSAAYFCASSLPGQGVFEQYFGPGTRLTVT.